This TCR beta chain originates from a study of T cell responses to AZD1222 COVID-19 vaccine. Study conclusions and caveats: Spike-wide vaccine-associated CD4 TCRs dominated at 160-218 and 743-854. At baseline, just 5 or 6 AZD1222 recipients tested seropositive.

Deletions cut 0 bases from V and 5 bases from J, with 8 bases between. This CDR3 comprises 14 residues. Germline assignment: CDR1 MNHEY and CDR2 SVGAGI. Some clones are missing from TCRdb's copy, which holds only in-frame ones; the method was immunoSEQ multiplex PCR. The repertoire holds 84,000 or so clones, with 85% to 90% as singletons. Comment on this clone: Antigen: not known.

Sample: peripheral blood, taken on day 0 of AZD1222 vaccination. The V call is TRBV6-5, the J call TRBJ2-1; TRBD1 or TRBD2 may be the D gene (5 bases each). The sequence came from an adult in good health. The CDR3 reads CASSYSLGDNEQFF. The DNA for the CDR3 is TGTGCCAGCAGTTACTCTCTGGGGGACAATGAGCAGTTCTTC.